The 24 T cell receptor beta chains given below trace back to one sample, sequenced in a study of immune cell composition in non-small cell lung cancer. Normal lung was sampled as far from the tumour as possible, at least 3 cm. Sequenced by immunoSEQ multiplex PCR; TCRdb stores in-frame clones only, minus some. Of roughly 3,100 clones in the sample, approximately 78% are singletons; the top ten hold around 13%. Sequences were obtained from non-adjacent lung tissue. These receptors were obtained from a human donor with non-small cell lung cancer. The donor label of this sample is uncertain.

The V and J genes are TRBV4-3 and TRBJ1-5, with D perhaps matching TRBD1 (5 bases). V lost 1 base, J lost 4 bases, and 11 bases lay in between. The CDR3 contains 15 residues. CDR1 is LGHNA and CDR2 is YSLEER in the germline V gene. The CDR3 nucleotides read TGCGCCAGCAGCCAAGCCCACGGGGGGAATCAGCCCCAGCATTTT. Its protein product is CASSQAHGGNQPQHF.

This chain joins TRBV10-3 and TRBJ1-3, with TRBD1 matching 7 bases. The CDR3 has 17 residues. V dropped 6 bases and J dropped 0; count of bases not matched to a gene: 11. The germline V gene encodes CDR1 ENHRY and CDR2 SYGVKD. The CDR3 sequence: CAIRAPQGSLSGNTIYF. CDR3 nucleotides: TGTGCCATCAGGGCCCCACAGGGGAGCCTCTCTGGAAACACCATATATTTT.

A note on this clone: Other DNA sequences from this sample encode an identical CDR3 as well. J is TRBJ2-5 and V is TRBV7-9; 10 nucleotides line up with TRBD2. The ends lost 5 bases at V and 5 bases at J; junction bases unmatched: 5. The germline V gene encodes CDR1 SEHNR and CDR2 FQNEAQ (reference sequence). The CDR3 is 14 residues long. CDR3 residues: CASSLLAGRETQYF. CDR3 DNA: TGTGCCAGCAGCCTACTAGCGGGACGTGAGACCCAGTACTTC.

Here the CDR3 reads CASSPVQNTEAFF. Here the CDR3 DNA reads TGTGCCAGCTCCCCAGTCCAGAACACTGAAGCTTTCTTT. The chain links TRBV18 to TRBJ1-1; D call uncertain. CDR1 is KGHSH, CDR2 LQKENI, per germline. The CDR3 consists of 13 residues. V was pared by 6 bases and J by 1 base, with 9 bases between.

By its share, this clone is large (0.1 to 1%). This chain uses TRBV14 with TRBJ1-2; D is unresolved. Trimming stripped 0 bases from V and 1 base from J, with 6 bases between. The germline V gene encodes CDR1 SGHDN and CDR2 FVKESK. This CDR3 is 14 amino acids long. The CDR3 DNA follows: TGTGCCAGCAGCCAAGATCGGGATAACTATGGCTACACCTTC. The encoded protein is CASSQDRDNYGYTF.

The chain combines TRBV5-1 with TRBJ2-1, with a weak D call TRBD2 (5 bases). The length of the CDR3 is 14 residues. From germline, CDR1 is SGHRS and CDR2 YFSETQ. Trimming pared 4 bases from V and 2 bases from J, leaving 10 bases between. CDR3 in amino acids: CASSGRGTYNEQFF. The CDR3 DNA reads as TGCGCCAGCAGCGGACGGGGAACCTACAATGAGCAGTTCTTC.

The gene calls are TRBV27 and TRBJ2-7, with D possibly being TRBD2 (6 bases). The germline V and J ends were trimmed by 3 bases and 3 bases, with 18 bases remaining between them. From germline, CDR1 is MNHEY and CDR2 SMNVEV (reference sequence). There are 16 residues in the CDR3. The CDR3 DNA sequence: TGTGCCAGCAGTTTGTATGCAACTAGACTAGACTACGAGCAGTACTTC. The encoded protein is CASSLYATRLDYEQYF.

This CDR3 reads CASSHRAFAYNEQFF. CDR3 DNA: TGTGCCAGCAGTCACCGAGCGTTTGCCTACAATGAGCAGTTCTTC. V usage is TRBV27 and J usage is TRBJ2-1; D is unclear. The V end was cut by 5 bases, the J end by 2 bases, with 13 bases between. The V gene's germline CDR1 is MNHEY and CDR2 SMNVEV (reference sequence). The CDR3 has 15 amino acids.

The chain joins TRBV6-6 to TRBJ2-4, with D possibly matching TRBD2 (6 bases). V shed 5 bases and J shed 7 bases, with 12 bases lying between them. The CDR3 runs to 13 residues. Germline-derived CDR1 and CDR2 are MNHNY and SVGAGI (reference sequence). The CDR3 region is CASSLASGNIQYF. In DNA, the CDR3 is TGTGCCAGCAGTCTAGCGTCGGGGAACATTCAGTACTTC.

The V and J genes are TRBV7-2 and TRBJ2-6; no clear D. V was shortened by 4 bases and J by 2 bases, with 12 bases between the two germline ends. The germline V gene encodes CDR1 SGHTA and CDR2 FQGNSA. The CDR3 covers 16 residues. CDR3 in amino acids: CASSSPSPAGANVLTF. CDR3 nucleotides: TGTGCCAGCAGCTCCCCTTCCCCCGCTGGGGCCAACGTCCTGACTTTC.

CDR3 in amino acids: CASSLLRRGGEAFF. The CDR3 DNA sequence: TGTGCCAGCAGCCTCTTACGCCGGGGGGGTGAAGCTTTCTTT. The chain has TRBV7-8 and TRBJ1-1; D possibly corresponds to TRBD1 (5 bases). The CDR3 runs to 14 residues. Germline-derived CDR1 and CDR2 are SGHVS and FQNEAQ. V lost 5 bases and J lost 7, with 17 bases in between.

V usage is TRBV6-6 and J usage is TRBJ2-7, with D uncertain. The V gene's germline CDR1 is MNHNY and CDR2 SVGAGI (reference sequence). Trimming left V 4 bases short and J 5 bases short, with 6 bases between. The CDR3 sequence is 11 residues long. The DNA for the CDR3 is TGTGCCAGCAGTTCCCCTGACGAGCAGTACTTC. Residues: CASSSPDEQYF.

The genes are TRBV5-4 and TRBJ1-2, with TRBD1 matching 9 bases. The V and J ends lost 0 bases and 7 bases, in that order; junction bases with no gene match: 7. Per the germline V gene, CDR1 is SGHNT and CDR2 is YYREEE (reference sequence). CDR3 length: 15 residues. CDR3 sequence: CASSLADRGSRGYTF. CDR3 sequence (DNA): TGTGCCAGCAGCTTGGCGGACAGGGGATCGCGTGGCTACACCTTC.

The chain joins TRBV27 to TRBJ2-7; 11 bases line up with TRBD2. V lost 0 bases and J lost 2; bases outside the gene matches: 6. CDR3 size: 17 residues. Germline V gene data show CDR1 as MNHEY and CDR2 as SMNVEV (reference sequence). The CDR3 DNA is TGTGCCAGCAGTTTATCGGTACTAGCGGGAGTGCCCTACGAGCAGTACTTC. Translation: CASSLSVLAGVPYEQYF.

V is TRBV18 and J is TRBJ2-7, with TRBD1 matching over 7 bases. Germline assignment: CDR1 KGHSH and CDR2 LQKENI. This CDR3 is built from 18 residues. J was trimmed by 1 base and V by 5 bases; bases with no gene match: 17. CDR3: CASSSGRASGDSSYEQYF. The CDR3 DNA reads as TGTGCCAGCTCATCAGGGCGGGCATCTGGGGACAGTTCCTACGAGCAGTACTTC.

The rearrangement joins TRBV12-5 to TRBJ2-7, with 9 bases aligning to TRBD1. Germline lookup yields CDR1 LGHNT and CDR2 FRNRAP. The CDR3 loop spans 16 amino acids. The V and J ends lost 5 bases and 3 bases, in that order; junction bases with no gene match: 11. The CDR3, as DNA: TGTGCTAGTGGTACCCCGGGACAGGGAATTTTCTACGAGCAGTACTTC. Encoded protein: CASGTPGQGIFYEQYF.

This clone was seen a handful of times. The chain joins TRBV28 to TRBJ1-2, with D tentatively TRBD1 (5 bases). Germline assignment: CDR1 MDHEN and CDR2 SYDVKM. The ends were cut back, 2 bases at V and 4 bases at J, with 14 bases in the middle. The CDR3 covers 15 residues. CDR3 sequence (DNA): TGTGCCAGCAGTTTAGGTACCAGGGTTGGCTATGGCTACACCTTC. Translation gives CASSLGTRVGYGYTF.

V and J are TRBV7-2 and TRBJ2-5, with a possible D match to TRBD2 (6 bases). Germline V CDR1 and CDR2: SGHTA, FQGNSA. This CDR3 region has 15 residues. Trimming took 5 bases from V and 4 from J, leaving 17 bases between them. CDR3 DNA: TGTGCCAGCAGCCGAGGGACTTCCAGAAGAGAGACCCAGTACTTC. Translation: CASSRGTSRRETQYF.

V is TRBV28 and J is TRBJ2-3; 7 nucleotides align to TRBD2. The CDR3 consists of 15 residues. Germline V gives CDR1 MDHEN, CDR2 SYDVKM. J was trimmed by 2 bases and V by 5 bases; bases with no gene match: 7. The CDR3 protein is CASSPPSGLTDTQYF. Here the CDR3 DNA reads TGTGCCAGCAGTCCCCCTAGCGGACTCACAGATACGCAGTATTTT.

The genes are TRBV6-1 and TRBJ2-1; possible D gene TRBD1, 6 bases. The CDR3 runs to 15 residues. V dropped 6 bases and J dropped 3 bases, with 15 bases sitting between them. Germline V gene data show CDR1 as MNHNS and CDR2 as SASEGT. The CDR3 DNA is TGTGCCAGCAGGGCCCGGGACAACCTCTACAATGAGCAGTTCTTC. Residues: CASRARDNLYNEQFF.

DNA of the CDR3: TGTGCCAGCAGCCCCGGAGCGGGATCGCTCGCAGATACGCAGTATTTT. It specifies CASSPGAGSLADTQYF. V and J are TRBV7-2 and TRBJ2-3; TRBD2 matches 7 bases. Germline lookup yields CDR1 SGHTA and CDR2 FQGNSA. Trimming cost V 5 bases and J 4 bases; bases outside gene matches: 12. The CDR3 is 16 residues long.

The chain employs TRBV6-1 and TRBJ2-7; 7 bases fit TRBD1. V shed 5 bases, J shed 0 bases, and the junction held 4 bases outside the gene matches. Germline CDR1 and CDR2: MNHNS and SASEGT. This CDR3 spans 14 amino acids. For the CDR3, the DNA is TGTGCCAGCAGTCAGGACAGGAGCTCCTACGAGCAGTACTTC. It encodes CASSQDRSSYEQYF.

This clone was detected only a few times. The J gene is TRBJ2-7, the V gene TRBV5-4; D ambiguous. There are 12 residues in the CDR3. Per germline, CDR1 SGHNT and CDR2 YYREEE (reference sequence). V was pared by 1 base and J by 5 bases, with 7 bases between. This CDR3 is CASSLPGNEQYF. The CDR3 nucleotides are TGTGCCAGCAGCTTGCCGGGTAACGAGCAGTACTTC.

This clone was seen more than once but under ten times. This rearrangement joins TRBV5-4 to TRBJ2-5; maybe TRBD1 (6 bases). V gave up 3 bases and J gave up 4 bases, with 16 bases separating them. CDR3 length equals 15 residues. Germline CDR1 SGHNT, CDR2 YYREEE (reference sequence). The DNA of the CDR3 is TGTGCCAGCAGCTCCGCCGGGACAACTTTAGAGACCCAGTACTTC. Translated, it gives CASSSAGTTLETQYF. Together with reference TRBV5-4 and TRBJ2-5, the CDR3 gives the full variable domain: ETGVTQSPTHLIKTRGQQVTLRCSSQSGHNTVSWYQQALGQGPQFIFQYYREEENGRGNFPPRFSGLQFPNYSSELNVNALELDDSALYLCASSSAGTTLETQYFGPGTRLLVL.